This TCR beta chain was captured by sequencing in a study of T cell clonality in common variable immunodeficiency. General study results and limits: In common variable immunodeficiency, TCR beta chains reportedly carried fewer deletions and N-nucleotide insertions.

This clone was found many times. Its antigen is undetermined. Read data end 3 residues before the CDR3 end; the end is taken from the germline J gene. Donors gave roughly 4.5 to 8 ml heparinized peripheral whole blood. V shed 1 base, J shed 4 bases, and the junction held 4 bases outside the gene matches. The CDR3 runs 15 residues. Germline-derived CDR1 and CDR2 are LNHDA and SQIVND (reference sequence). The protocol was immunoSEQ multiplex PCR, while the TCRdb copy is restricted to in-frame clones and leaves out a portion. This sample comprises about 29,000 clones, none seen once only. This TCR was sampled from a person aged 18 to 75 in good health. The sample comprised peripheral blood mononuclear cells. The V gene is TRBV19, the J gene TRBJ2-1; 7 bases agree with TRBD2. The sequenced part of the CDR3 DNA is TGTGCCAGTAGTATAGGGGCTAGCGGTTACAATGAG. This codes for CASSIGASGYNE. The entire CDR3 protein reads CASSIGASGYNEQFF. The complete variable domain, with remaining parts taken from reference TRBV19 and TRBJ2-1, reads DGGITQSPKYLFRKEGQNVTLSCEQNLNHDAMYWYRQDPGQGLRLIYYSQIVNDFQKGDIAEGYSVSREKKESFPLTVTSAQKNPTAFYLCASSIGASGYNEQFFGPGTRLTVL.